The 23 T cell receptor beta chains given below trace back to one sample, sequenced in a study of control samples from healthy donors and cancer patients. The method was immunoSEQ multiplex PCR; TCRdb's version includes in-frame clones alone and lacks a portion of them. The sample includes 90,000 or so clones, roughly 86% seen only once; the top ten take around 1.3%. Sequencing was done on a sample of blood. The receptors were gathered from a woman between 50 and 59 years old in good health.

The rearrangement links TRBV3-1 (or the pseudogene TRBV3-2) to TRBJ2-2, with unresolved D. This CDR3 is 14 amino acids long. CDR1 and CDR2 from the germline V gene are LGHDT and YNNKEL (reference sequence). Deletions cut 2 bases from V and 6 bases from J, with 10 bases between. The CDR3 sequence: CASSQRVPPGELFF. The DNA of the CDR3 is TGTGCCAGCAGCCAACGGGTCCCCCCCGGGGAGCTGTTTTTT.

The J gene is TRBJ2-1, the V gene TRBV19; 10 nucleotides align to TRBD2. The CDR3 runs to 15 residues. Germline values: CDR1 LNHDA, CDR2 SQIVND (reference sequence). V shed 4 bases and J 8 bases; nucleotides not matched to a gene: 8. The CDR3 is CASSTIAGGRHEQFF. Written as DNA, the CDR3 is TGTGCCAGTAGTACCATAGCGGGAGGCAGGCATGAGCAGTTCTTC.

The chain combines TRBV3-1 (or the pseudogene TRBV3-2) with TRBJ1-1; a weak D match, TRBD1 (5 bases). The CDR3 consists of 13 residues. The V end was cut by 1 base, the J end by 5 bases, with 8 bases between. CDR1 and CDR2 (germline): LGHDT, YNNKEL (reference sequence). Here the CDR3 DNA reads TGTGCCAGCAGCCAAGTCCAGGGAACTGAAGCTTTCTTT. This sequence encodes CASSQVQGTEAFF.

This chain uses TRBV10-1 with TRBJ2-7; no clear D gene. The CDR3 runs to 15 residues. Germline CDR1 reads WNHNN; CDR2 reads SYGVQD (reference sequence). The V gene lost 4 bases and the J gene lost 0 bases, with 13 bases spanning the gap. The CDR3 region is CASSVLSYHSYEQYF. The CDR3 nucleotides read TGCGCCAGCAGTGTTCTCTCGTATCACTCCTACGAGCAGTACTTC.

V and J are TRBV2 and TRBJ2-2; 7 bases match TRBD1. This CDR3 contains 14 residues. Trimming at V came to 7 bases and at J to 4 bases, leaving 6 bases not matched to a gene. The V gene's germline CDR1 is SNHLY and CDR2 FYNNEI. The CDR3 sequence is CASNLDRATGELFF. The CDR3 DNA reads TGTGCCAGCAATCTAGACAGGGCCACCGGGGAGCTGTTTTTT.

The chain combines TRBV7-3 with TRBJ2-7; D is uncertain. The germline V and J ends were trimmed by 5 bases and 12 bases, with 20 bases remaining between them. The CDR3 loop spans 13 amino acids. The germline CDR1 and CDR2 sequences are SGHTA and FQGTGA. CDR3 DNA: TGTGCCAGCAGCCCAGGCAGAGGCGGCCGCCTGTACTTC. It is translated as CASSPGRGGRLYF.

The V call is TRBV19, the J call TRBJ2-3; D is undetermined. Germline values: CDR1 LNHDA, CDR2 SQIVND (reference sequence). V was pared by 4 bases and J by 3 bases, with 8 bases between. CDR3 length equals 13 residues. As DNA, the CDR3 is TGTGCCAGTAGTACAAGCTGGACAGATACGCAGTATTTT. Protein product: CASSTSWTDTQYF.

The V call is TRBV7-8, the J call TRBJ1-4, with D possibly being TRBD1 (6 bases). Germline V gives CDR1 SGHVS, CDR2 FQNEAQ. The CDR3 has 14 residues. V lost 0 bases and J 8 bases, leaving 10 bases between the germline ends. CDR3 in DNA: TGTGCCAGCAGCTTAGCAGGGGGAGGAGAAAAACTGTTTTTT. This sequence encodes CASSLAGGGEKLFF.

The CDR3 DNA follows: TGTGCCACCAGCAAGGGGACAGGGGGCCTTGTAGAGGGTCTCGCTGGGGCCAACGTCCTGACTTTC. This sequence encodes CATSKGTGGLVEGLAGANVLTF. The chain joins TRBV15 to TRBJ2-6; 12 bases are a match to TRBD1. Germline CDR1 LNHNV, CDR2 YYDKDF (reference sequence). This CDR3 spans 22 amino acids. J was trimmed by 2 bases and V by 4 bases; bases with no gene match: 18. Using reference TRBV15 and TRBJ2-6 for the parts outside the CDR3, the full variable domain is DAMVIQNPRYQVTQFGKPVTLSCSQTLNHNVMYWYQQKSSQAPKLLFHYYDKDFNNEADTPDNFQSRRPNTSFCFLDIRSPGLGDTAMYLCATSKGTGGLVEGLAGANVLTFGAGSRLTVL.

This sequence joins TRBV7-2 and TRBJ2-1; tentative D call: TRBD2 (5 bases). Germline V gives CDR1 SGHTA, CDR2 FQGNSA. The ends were cut back, 0 bases at V and 3 bases at J, with 6 bases in the middle. CDR3 length: 14 residues. As DNA, the CDR3 is TGTGCCAGCAGCTTAGCGGGAGACTACAATGAGCAGTTCTTC. Its translation: CASSLAGDYNEQFF.

The chain links TRBV5-1 to TRBJ2-1; D call uncertain. V lost 1 base and J lost 6, with 8 bases in between. CDR1 and CDR2 (germline): SGHRS, YFSETQ. The CDR3 has 13 residues. Here the CDR3 reads CASSLSQFNEQFF. In DNA, the CDR3 is TGCGCCAGCAGCTTGTCTCAGTTCAATGAGCAGTTCTTC.

This chain links TRBV28 with TRBJ2-5, with 8 bases aligning to TRBD2. The CDR3 sequence is 16 residues long. V gave up 0 bases and J gave up 5 bases; unmatched junction bases: 8. Germline CDR1 is MDHEN and CDR2 is SYDVKM. The CDR3 loop is CASSLWGTRGGETQYF. CDR3 coding DNA: TGTGCCAGCAGTTTATGGGGGACTAGGGGAGGGGAGACCCAGTACTTC.

This clone was picked up a small number of times. The chain joins TRBV5-6 to TRBJ2-5; D may be TRBD1 (7 bases). CDR1 is SGHDT, CDR2 YYEEEE, per germline. V lost 2 bases to trimming and J lost 0 bases, with 14 bases between them. CDR3 length: 16 amino acids. Written as DNA, the CDR3 is TGTGCCAGCAGCTTTGGAGGGGGCGCGTACCAAGAGACCCAGTACTTC. This encodes CASSFGGGAYQETQYF.

The rearrangement uses TRBV7-2 and TRBJ2-3; D is possibly TRBD1 or TRBD2 (5 bases each). Germline V CDR1 and CDR2: SGHTA, FQGNSA. Between the trimmed V and J ends, which lost 5 bases and 6 bases, there was a span of 15 bases. This CDR3 is built from 14 residues. CDR3 sequence: CASSGTRGGDTQYF. DNA for the CDR3: TGTGCCAGCAGCGGTACTCGGGGCGGCGATACGCAGTATTTT.

The V call is TRBV11-2, the J call TRBJ1-6, with 7 bases aligning to TRBD1. Trimming took 5 bases from V and 5 from J; bases not matched to a gene: 3. The germline V gene has CDR1 SGHAT and CDR2 FQNNGV. This CDR3 spans 14 amino acids. The CDR3 region is CASSEGQHNSPLHF. As DNA, the CDR3 is TGTGCCAGCAGCGAGGGACAGCATAATTCACCCCTCCACTTT.

The chain joins TRBV23-1 to TRBJ1-1; D ambiguous. TRBV23-1 is sorted into the ORF group, with uncertain function. V dropped 2 bases and J dropped 3 bases, with 16 bases sitting between them. The CDR3 has 16 residues. CDR3 DNA sequence: TGCGCCAGCAGTCAACGGTCGGCCAGAAGGGACACTGAAGCTTTCTTT. Amino acid sequence: CASSQRSARRDTEAFF.

The chain joins TRBV11-1 to TRBJ2-5, with 8 bases identical to TRBD2. The CDR3 sequence is 15 residues long. The ends lost 3 bases at V and 7 bases at J; junction bases unmatched: 10. Germline assignment: CDR1 SGHAT and CDR2 FQDESV (reference sequence). The CDR3 reads CASSFSGNFLGTQYF. The CDR3, as DNA: TGTGCCAGCAGCTTTAGCGGGAACTTTCTTGGGACCCAGTACTTC. The full variable domain, rest sourced from reference TRBV11-1 and TRBJ2-5, is EAEVAQSPRYKITEKSQAVAFWCDPISGHATLYWYRQILGQGPELLVQFQDESVVDDSQLPKDRFSAERLKGVDSTLKIQPAELGDSAMYLCASSFSGNFLGTQYFGPGTRLLVL.

The rearrangement uses TRBV11-2 and TRBJ1-1; D is unresolved. CDR1 SGHAT and CDR2 FQNNGV come from the germline V gene. V was clipped by 3 bases and J by 6 bases, with 11 bases between them. The CDR3 totals 13 residues. CDR3 amino acids: CASSLAGIPEAFF. The CDR3 DNA is TGTGCCAGCAGCTTGGCGGGGATCCCTGAAGCTTTCTTT.

J is TRBJ1-2 and V is TRBV2; 7 positions match TRBD1. V dropped 5 bases and J dropped 6; count of bases not matched to a gene: 6. Germline V lookup: CDR1 SNHLY, CDR2 FYNNEI. The CDR3 is made up of 13 amino acids. The CDR3, as DNA: TGTGCCAGCAGTCGACAGGGTTCAGATGGCTACACCTTC. Its translation is CASSRQGSDGYTF.

V gene TRBV7-3 combines with J gene TRBJ2-1; TRBD2 might be the D (5 bases). CDR3 length equals 16 residues. Germline lookup yields CDR1 SGHTA and CDR2 FQGTGA. V lost 5 bases, J lost 2 bases, and 16 bases lay in between. CDR3 DNA: TGTGCCAGCAGCCCCCGGGATCTGGCGCCCTACAATGAGCAGTTCTTC. Translating gives CASSPRDLAPYNEQFF.

The chain couples TRBV6-5 to TRBJ1-1; D is possibly TRBD1 (6 bases). CDR3 size: 13 residues. Trimming removed 6 bases at V and 4 bases at J, with 12 bases between. Germline values: CDR1 MNHEY, CDR2 SVGAGI. The CDR3: CASRLYRVTEAFF. The CDR3 nucleotides are TGTGCCAGCAGGCTTTACAGGGTCACTGAAGCTTTCTTT.

This clone was found once. J is TRBJ1-1 and V is TRBV15; a possible D gene is TRBD1 (6 bases). The CDR3 is 16 residues long. Per germline, CDR1 LNHNV and CDR2 YYDKDF (reference sequence). The V end was cut by 1 base, the J end by 4 bases, with 16 bases between. The CDR3 bases are TGTGCCACCAGCAGAGTATGGGGGGCGCTGGGCACTGAAGCTTTCTTT. Translating it yields CATSRVWGALGTEAFF.

This chain links TRBV28 with TRBJ2-5, with 7 nucleotides matching TRBD1. The trim removed 5 bases at V and 1 base at J, leaving 4 bases unmatched. The germline V gene encodes CDR1 MDHEN and CDR2 SYDVKM. The CDR3 extends over 14 amino acids. DNA for the CDR3: TGTGCCAGCAGTACGAGACAGGGCCAAGAGACCCAGTACTTC. This encodes CASSTRQGQETQYF.